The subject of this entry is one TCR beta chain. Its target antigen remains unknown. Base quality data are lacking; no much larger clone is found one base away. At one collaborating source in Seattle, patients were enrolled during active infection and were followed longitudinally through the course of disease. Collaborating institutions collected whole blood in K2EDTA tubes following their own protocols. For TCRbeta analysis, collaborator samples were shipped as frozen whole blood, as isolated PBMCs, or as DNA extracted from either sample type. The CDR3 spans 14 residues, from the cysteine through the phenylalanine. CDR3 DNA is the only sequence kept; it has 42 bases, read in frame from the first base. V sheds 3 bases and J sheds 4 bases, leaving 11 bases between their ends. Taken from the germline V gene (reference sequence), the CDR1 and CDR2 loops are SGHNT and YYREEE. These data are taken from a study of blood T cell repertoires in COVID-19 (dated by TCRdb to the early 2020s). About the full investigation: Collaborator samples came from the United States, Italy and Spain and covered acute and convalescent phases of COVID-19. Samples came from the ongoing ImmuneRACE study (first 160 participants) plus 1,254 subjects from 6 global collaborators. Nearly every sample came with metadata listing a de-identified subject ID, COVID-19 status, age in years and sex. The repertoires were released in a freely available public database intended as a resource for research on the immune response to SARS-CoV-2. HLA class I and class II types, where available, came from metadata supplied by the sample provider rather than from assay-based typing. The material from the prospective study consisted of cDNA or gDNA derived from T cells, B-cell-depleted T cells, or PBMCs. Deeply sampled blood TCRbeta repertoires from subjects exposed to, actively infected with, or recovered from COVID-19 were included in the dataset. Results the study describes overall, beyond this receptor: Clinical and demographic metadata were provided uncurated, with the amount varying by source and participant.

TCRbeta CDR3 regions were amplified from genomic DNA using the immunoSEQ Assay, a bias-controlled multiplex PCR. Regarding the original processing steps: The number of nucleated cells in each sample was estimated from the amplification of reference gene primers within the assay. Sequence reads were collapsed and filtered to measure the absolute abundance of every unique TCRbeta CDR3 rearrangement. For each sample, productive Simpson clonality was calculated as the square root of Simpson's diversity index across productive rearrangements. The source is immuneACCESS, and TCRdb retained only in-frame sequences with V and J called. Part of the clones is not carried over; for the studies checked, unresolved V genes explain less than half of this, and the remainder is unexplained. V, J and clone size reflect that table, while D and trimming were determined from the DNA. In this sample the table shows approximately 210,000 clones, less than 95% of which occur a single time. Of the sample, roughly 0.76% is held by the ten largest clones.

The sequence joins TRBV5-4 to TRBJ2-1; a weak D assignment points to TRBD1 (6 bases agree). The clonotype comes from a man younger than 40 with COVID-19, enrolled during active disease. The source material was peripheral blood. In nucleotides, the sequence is TGTGCCAGCAGCTCCCCGGGACATTACAATGAGCAGTTCTTC. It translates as CASSSPGHYNEQFF.